This T cell receptor beta chain was documented in a study of cytomegalovirus exposure and HLA in healthy donors. Researchers ran the PCR with 60 Vbeta and 13 Jbeta primers. This table comes from immunoSEQ multiplex PCR, and its TCRdb copy is limited to in-frame clones, with some not included. The sample lists about 200,000 clones, roughly 80% seen once, with approximately 1.5% in the top ten. The CDR3 has 13 residues. V gave up 6 bases and J gave up 4 bases, with 12 bases separating them. Germline loops: CDR1 MNHNS, CDR2 SASEGT. About this clone itself: Its specificity is unknown.

Study observations and caveats: The dataset shows that most TCR sequences were rare, while some public TCRs occurred in many donors.

This clonotype was sampled from a woman aged 18-29 years in good health and CMV-seronegative. Source material: PBMCs. The chain employs TRBV6-1 and TRBJ2-5; D may be TRBD2 (5 bases). CDR3 protein: CASRPGSSETQYF. CDR3 DNA: TGTGCCAGCAGACCGGGGAGCTCAGAGACCCAGTACTTC.